This T cell receptor beta chain was observed in a study of blood T cell repertoires in COVID-19. Study as a whole: COVID-19 samples, acute and convalescent, were from the United States, Italy and Spain. T cells, B-cell-depleted T cells, or PBMCs provided the cDNA or gDNA that served as material.

In the authors' methods: Estimated nucleated cell counts came from reference gene primer amplification. Repertoires were generated with immunoSEQ multiplex PCR, while TCRdb's copy carries only in-frame clones and drops some. V and J calls and clone size are those listed in that table; D and trimming were worked out from the DNA. The sample holds under 150,000 clones, 65% to 85% seen once. The CDR3 has 15 residues. Trimming took 1 base from V and 6 from J; bases not matched to a gene: 5. Germline values: CDR1 LNHDA, CDR2 SQIVND (reference sequence). This clone was observed a few times. The clonotype was recovered from a woman between 50 and 59 years old with acute or convalescent COVID-19. The chain is built from TRBV19 and TRBJ2-2, with 7 bases aligning to TRBD1. What was sequenced was peripheral blood. The CDR3 region has the DNA TGTGCCAGTAGTATAGGGACAGGAGGCGCCGGGGAGCTGTTTTTT. This encodes CASSIGTGGAGELFF.